This passage covers 12 T cell receptor beta chains from one sample sequenced in a study of blood T cell repertoires in COVID-19. Profiling relied on immunoSEQ multiplex PCR, and the TCRdb table lists in-frame clones only, not all of them. The repertoire holds some 320,000 clones, around nine tenths seen once, with 2.6% in the top ten. Sequencing input: PBMCs or T cells enriched from blood (not recorded which). The receptors shown here come from a man aged 60-69 years who had recovered from COVID-19.

This sequence joins TRBV6-5 and TRBJ2-5; 9 bases fit TRBD2. V gave up 6 bases and J gave up 5 bases; unmatched junction bases: 10. The CDR3 has 15 residues. Germline CDR1 and CDR2: MNHEY and SVGAGI. The CDR3 region is CASRFSGGTAETQYF. The DNA for the CDR3 is TGTGCCAGCAGATTTAGCGGGGGAACGGCCGAGACCCAGTACTTC.

J is TRBJ2-3 and V is TRBV7-6, with 7 bases lining up with TRBD2. With V trimmed by 2 bases and J by 1 base, 12 bases remained unmatched. Germline CDR1 is SGHVS and CDR2 is FNYEAQ. CDR3 length: 18 amino acids. The CDR3 loop is CASSLRSRGSGGTDTQYF. As DNA, the CDR3 is TGTGCCAGCAGCTTACGGAGTAGGGGAAGCGGGGGCACAGATACGCAGTATTTT.

The chain uses TRBV19 and TRBJ2-1; TRBD2 agrees at 10 bases. CDR1 is LNHDA, CDR2 SQIVND, per germline (reference sequence). This CDR3 comprises 17 residues. V was clipped by 4 bases and J by 6 bases; unmatched bases: 12. CDR3: CASSKPSGSNVFNEQFF. DNA for the CDR3: TGTGCCAGTAGTAAACCTAGCGGGAGCAACGTCTTCAATGAGCAGTTCTTC.

The V and J genes are TRBV10-2 and TRBJ2-7; 10 nucleotides agree with TRBD1. Germline CDR1 and CDR2: WSHSY and SAAADI. The CDR3 has 13 amino acids. V was clipped by 10 bases and J by 4 bases; unmatched bases: 7. CDR3 nucleotides: TGCGCCACTGCGACAGGGGGCCTTTACGAGCAGTACTTC. It yields the protein CATATGGLYEQYF.

This clone was counted once. The rearrangement joins TRBV7-9 to TRBJ1-1, with D uncertain. Looked up from germline, CDR1 is SEHNR and CDR2 is FQNEAQ (reference sequence). The CDR3 contains 16 residues. V lost 5 bases to trimming and J lost 1 base, with 17 bases between them. The CDR3 loop is CASSRLAPDGNTEAFF. CDR3 bases: TGTGCCAGCAGCCGTTTAGCCCCCGATGGGAACACTGAAGCTTTCTTT.

V and J are TRBV6-6 and TRBJ1-1, with a tentative D call TRBD1 (6 bases). V lost 5 bases and J lost 5, with 15 bases in between. CDR3 length: 14 residues. In germline, CDR1 is MNHNY, CDR2 SVGAGI (reference sequence). The CDR3 sequence is CASSPQRGNTEAFF. The CDR3 DNA sequence: TGTGCCAGCAGTCCCCAAAGGGGGAATACTGAAGCTTTCTTT.

The gene calls are TRBV12-5 and TRBJ1-1; weak D call: TRBD1 (5 bases). The CDR3 totals 17 residues. Germline V gene sequence: CDR1 LGHNT, CDR2 FRNRAP. Trimming took off 4 bases at V and 5 bases at J, with 23 bases between the two ends. The CDR3: CASGSPGGVGIGTEAFF. As DNA, the CDR3 is TGTGCTAGTGGTTCCCCCGGGGGGGTGGGGATTGGGACTGAAGCTTTCTTT.

V usage is TRBV9 and J usage is TRBJ2-1, with 8 positions matching TRBD2. The CDR3 runs 17 residues. J was trimmed by 8 bases and V by 4 bases; bases with no gene match: 17. Germline lookup yields CDR1 SGDLS and CDR2 YYNGEE. Written as DNA, the CDR3 is TGTGCCAGCAGCCTAGGAGTCGGAGCGGGAGCTAACGATGAGCAGTTCTTC. This translates into CASSLGVGAGANDEQFF. Based on the CDR3 plus reference TRBV9 and TRBJ2-1, the full variable domain is DSGVTQTPKHLITATGQRVTLRCSPRSGDLSVYWYQQSLDQGLQFLIQYYNGEERAKGNILERFSAQQFPDLHSELNLSSLELGDSALYFCASSLGVGAGANDEQFFGPGTRLTVL.

The gene calls are TRBV28 and TRBJ1-1; 8 bases align to TRBD1. The CDR3 spans 14 residues. Germline assignment: CDR1 MDHEN and CDR2 SYDVKM. Losses at the gene ends were 2 bases for V and 2 bases for J; bases not matched to a gene: 1. The DNA for the CDR3 is TGTGCCAGCAGTTTAACAGGGGGTAACACTGAAGCTTTCTTT. This encodes CASSLTGGNTEAFF.

V usage is TRBV12-3 or TRBV12-4 and J usage is TRBJ2-7, with a weak D call TRBD1 (5 bases). Trimming removed 5 bases at V and 4 bases at J, with 9 bases between. This CDR3 contains 12 residues. CDR3 sequence reads: CASSRTTYEQYF. CDR3 DNA sequence: TGTGCCAGCAGTCGGACAACGTACGAGCAGTACTTC.

V gene TRBV27 combines with J gene TRBJ2-5; 7 bases are shared with TRBD2. The length of the CDR3 is 16 residues. Germline CDR1 MNHEY, CDR2 SMNVEV (reference sequence). V was pared by 6 bases and J by 5 bases, with 15 bases of the junction left unmatched. CDR3 loop: CASRLRGGGFRETQYF. Written as DNA, the CDR3 is TGTGCCAGCAGGCTCCGTGGGGGAGGGTTTCGTGAGACCCAGTACTTC.

The genes are TRBV5-5 and TRBJ1-1; D uncertain. Trimming stripped 2 bases from V and 7 bases from J, with 9 bases between. CDR1 is SGHKS, CDR2 YYEKEE, per germline (reference sequence). The CDR3 length is 12 residues. The CDR3 DNA reads as TGTGCCAGCAGCTTTTCTATGCTTGAAGCTTTCTTT. Translated, it gives CASSFSMLEAFF. Full variable domain (remainder filled in from reference TRBV5-5 and TRBJ1-1): DAGVTQSPTHLIKTRGQQVTLRCSPISGHKSVSWYQQVLGQGPQFIFQYYEKEERGRGNFPDRFSARQFPNYSSELNVNALLLGDSALYLCASSFSMLEAFFGQGTRLTVV.